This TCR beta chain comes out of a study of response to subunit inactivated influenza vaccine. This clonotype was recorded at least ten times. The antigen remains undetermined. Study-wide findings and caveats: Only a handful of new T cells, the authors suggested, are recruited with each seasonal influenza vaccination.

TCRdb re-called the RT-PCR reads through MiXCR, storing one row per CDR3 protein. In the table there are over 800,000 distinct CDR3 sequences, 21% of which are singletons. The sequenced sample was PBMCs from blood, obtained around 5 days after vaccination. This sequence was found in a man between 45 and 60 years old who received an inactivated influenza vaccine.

The chain's CDR3 is CASSQDKFEGEYNEQFF. Written as DNA, the CDR3 is TGCGCCAGCAGCCAAGATAAATTCGAGGGAGAGTACAATGAGCAGTTCTTC. The chain is built from TRBV4-3 and TRBJ2-1, with a weak D call TRBD2 (5 bases). The CDR3 totals 17 residues. Trimming left V 0 bases short and J 4 bases short, with 16 bases between. CDR1 is LGHNA and CDR2 is YSLEER in the germline V gene.